Below, 8 T cell receptor beta chains from the same sample are listed, as sequenced in a study of spatial heterogeneity in lung cancer. Time point specified: sample taken at primary tumor resection. One entry per CDR3 protein results from TCRdb running MiXCR on the 5' RACE reads. Seen here are 100 to 140 distinct CDR3 sequences, less than 35% observed once, and the top ten hold about three quarters. For these receptors, no antigen is known. Study results and limitations: Tumor mutation counts were tracked by expanded intratumoral alpha and beta TCR counts.

The sequences come from lung tumor tissue, collected at surgery. These receptors came from a male donor with early-stage non-small cell lung cancer.

On this clonotype itself: This beta chain is a stray read from a library made for alpha chains; its abundance is not meaningful. The gene calls are TRBV29-1 and TRBJ2-3; possible D gene TRBD1, 6 bases. The CDR3 is made up of 17 amino acids. V shed 4 bases and J shed 2 bases, with 22 bases lying between them. Per germline, CDR1 SQVTM and CDR2 ANQGSEA. CDR3 loop: CSVVATGHHTITDTQYF. The DNA for the CDR3 is TGCAGCGTTGTGGCTACGGGACACCATACCATCACAGATACGCAGTATTTT.

Comment on this clonotype: This beta chain slipped into a library made for alpha chains as a stray read, so its size is not meaningful. This chain links TRBV11-2 with TRBJ2-1, with a possible D match to TRBD1 (5 bases). This CDR3 is built from 19 residues. Per the germline V gene, CDR1 is SGHAT and CDR2 is FQNNGV. The V gene lost 6 bases and the J gene lost 5 bases, with 29 bases spanning the gap. CDR3 protein: CASRGSGQGGPSWNNEQFF. DNA for the CDR3: TGTGCCAGCAGGGGTTCTGGGCAGGGTGGCCCTTCTTGGAACAATGAGCAGTTCTTC.

In its sample, this clonotype was seen a few times. Because the library targeted alpha chains, this beta chain is an off-target read whose size means little. The V call is TRBV27, the J call TRBJ1-5, with no clear D. Trimming removed 6 bases from V and 2 bases from J, with 5 bases in between. Germline CDR1 is MNHEY and CDR2 is SMNVEV (reference sequence). There are 12 residues in the CDR3. The DNA of the CDR3 is TGTGCCAGCAGACTGGGCAATCAGCCCCAGCATTTT. This translates into CASRLGNQPQHF.

As to this clonotype: This beta chain is off target for a library built for alpha chains, so its abundance means little. The J gene is TRBJ2-1, the V gene TRBV2; D is uncertain. This CDR3 has 10 amino acids. V was clipped by 4 bases and J by 9 bases, with 4 bases between them. CDR1 and CDR2 from the germline V gene are SNHLY and FYNNEI. The CDR3 DNA follows: TGTGCCAGCAGTGCCCTTGAGCAGTTCTTC. It yields the protein CASSALEQFF.

Remarks on this clonotype: This beta chain was picked up by a library intended for alpha chains and is off target, so its count carries little meaning. This sequence joins TRBV12-5 and TRBJ1-1, with a tentative D call TRBD1 (6 bases). V was pared by 5 bases and J by 1 base, with 14 bases between. Looked up from germline, CDR1 is LGHNT and CDR2 is FRNRAP. This CDR3 comprises 15 residues. The CDR3 loop reads CASGPGQSENTEAFF. The CDR3 DNA is TGTGCTAGTGGTCCTGGACAGTCCGAGAACACTGAAGCTTTCTTT.

With regard to this clonotype: Since it is a stray read in a library aimed at alpha chains, this beta chain has a size that is not meaningful. The V gene is TRBV18, the J gene TRBJ2-1, with D hard to call. CDR3 length: 17 amino acids. With 0 bases removed from V and 4 bases from J, the gap between germline ends came to 16 bases. CDR1 and CDR2 from the germline V gene are KGHSH and LQKENI. CDR3 amino acids: CASSPPVDLPRYNEQFF. CDR3 in DNA: TGTGCCAGCTCACCACCGGTAGACCTCCCACGGTACAATGAGCAGTTCTTC. Combining the CDR3 with reference TRBV18 and TRBJ2-1 gives the whole variable domain NAGVMQNPRHLVRRRGQEARLRCSPMKGHSHVYWYRQLPEEGLKFMVYLQKENIIDESGMPKERFSAEFPKEGPSILRIQQVVRGDSAAYFCASSPPVDLPRYNEQFFGPGTRLTVL.

On this clonotype itself: In a library made to pick up alpha chains, this beta chain is a stray read with a size that means little. The J gene is TRBJ2-3, the V gene TRBV7-2, with 9 bases aligning to TRBD2. The germline V gene encodes CDR1 SGHTA and CDR2 FQGNSA. The CDR3 contains 17 residues. V lost 1 base to trimming and J lost 1 base; unmatched junction nucleotides: 6. Here the CDR3 DNA reads TGTGCCAGCAGCTTAGGTAGCGGGGGCGTCCGCACAGATACGCAGTATTTT. Residues: CASSLGSGGVRTDTQYF.

This clonotype was seen more than once but under ten times. The library was built for alpha chains, so this beta chain is an off-target read and its size means little. The chain joins TRBV12-3 or TRBV12-4 to TRBJ2-7, with a tentative D call TRBD2 (6 bases). V was trimmed by 3 bases and J by 2 bases, leaving 11 bases between them. The length of the CDR3 is 14 residues. The DNA of the CDR3 is TGTGCCAGCAGTTTGGGGGGTCTCCCCTACGAGCAGTACTTC. As protein: CASSLGGLPYEQYF.